Listed here are 25 T cell receptor beta chains from one sample, sequenced in a study of T cell repertoires in cytomegalovirus infection. No antigen has been assigned to these receptors. TCRdb fed the reads into MiXCR, producing one record per CDR3 protein. In the table there are around 750,000 distinct CDR3 sequences, roughly 33% of which are singletons. The sample was cultured CD8+ T cells from PBMCs, taken from culture after CMV antigen stimulation. Receptors originate from a human donor in good health (CMV status not recorded). Some clones in this sample may be carry-over from other donors' samples.

The chain recombines TRBV6-5 with TRBJ1-1, with D perhaps TRBD1 (5 bases). V shed 10 bases and J shed 4 bases, with 16 bases lying between them. The germline V gene has CDR1 MNHEY and CDR2 SVGAGI. The CDR3 loop spans 13 amino acids. CDR3 nucleotides: TGTGCCACCGGACGGGGAGGGACCACTGAAGCTTTCTTT. It translates to CATGRGGTTEAFF.

The chain links TRBV12-5 to TRBJ1-1; tentative D call: TRBD1 (5 bases). Germline V gives CDR1 LGHNT, CDR2 FRNRAP. This CDR3 spans 13 amino acids. The ends were cut back, 3 bases at V and 6 bases at J, with 11 bases in the middle. CDR3 region: CASGFGQGPEAFF. CDR3 in DNA: TGTGCTAGTGGTTTCGGGCAGGGACCTGAAGCTTTCTTT.

The chain combines TRBV19 with TRBJ2-5; 8 bases line up with TRBD1. Germline loops: CDR1 LNHDA, CDR2 SQIVND (reference sequence). The CDR3 has 13 amino acids. Trimming cost V 8 bases and J 7 bases; bases outside gene matches: 9. The CDR3 protein is CASRIQGEGTQYF. CDR3 nucleotide sequence: TGTGCCAGTCGGATACAGGGGGAAGGGACCCAGTACTTC. The whole variable domain, filled in from reference TRBV19 and TRBJ2-5, reads DGGITQSPKYLFRKEGQNVTLSCEQNLNHDAMYWYRQDPGQGLRLIYYSQIVNDFQKGDIAEGYSVSREKKESFPLTVTSAQKNPTAFYLCASRIQGEGTQYFGPGTRLLVL.

The DNA for the CDR3 is TGTGCCAGCAGCCAAGGACAGCACACTGAAGCTTTCTTT. This sequence encodes CASSQGQHTEAFF. The chain combines TRBV7-6 with TRBJ1-1; a possible D gene is TRBD1 (6 bases). Trimming shortened V by 5 bases and J by 3 bases, and 10 bases separated the two germline ends. Germline assignment: CDR1 SGHVS and CDR2 FNYEAQ. The CDR3 sequence is 13 residues long.

This clonotype was recorded a few times. The CDR3 sequence is CAISDRSPGNTIYF. The CDR3 DNA follows: TGTGCCATCAGTGACAGGAGCCCTGGAAACACCATATATTTT. This sequence joins TRBV10-3 and TRBJ1-3; D is uncertain. Trimming took off 3 bases at V and 2 bases at J, with 8 bases between the two ends. The V gene's germline CDR1 is ENHRY and CDR2 SYGVKD. The CDR3 covers 14 residues.

This clonotype was recorded a few times. The rearrangement uses TRBV20-1 and TRBJ2-1; no firm D call. The CDR3 totals 9 residues. The germline V gene encodes CDR1 DFQATT and CDR2 SNEGSKA (reference sequence). The CDR3 nucleotides are TGCCGGCCCGACAATGAGCAGTTCTTC. Its protein product is CRPDNEQFF.

The V gene is TRBV7-8, the J gene TRBJ2-7; D gene uncertain. CDR1 and CDR2 (germline): SGHVS, FQNEAQ. This CDR3 region has 15 residues. V shed 5 bases and J shed 3 bases, with 17 bases lying between them. CDR3 nucleotide sequence: TGTGCCAGCAGCCCCCCTCCCGAAGACGGCTACGAGCAGTACGTC. Translation: CASSPPPEDGYEQYV.

J is TRBJ1-5 and V is TRBV27, with a tentative D call TRBD1 (5 bases). Germline CDR1 MNHEY, CDR2 SMNVEV (reference sequence). This CDR3 region has 14 residues. V was clipped by 5 bases and J by 8 bases, with 16 bases between them. Written as DNA, the CDR3 is TGTGCCAGCAGTAGGGGAAACTTTAGGGAGCCCCAGCATTTT. Translating gives CASSRGNFREPQHF.

This clonotype appeared a few times. The rearrangement joins TRBV4-1 to TRBJ1-1; 7 bases align to TRBD1. The V gene's germline CDR1 is MGHRA and CDR2 YSYEKL. Germline trimming cut 1 base from V and 1 base from J; bases unmatched to any gene: 6. This CDR3 has 16 residues. The CDR3 region is CASSQAPGQWNTEAFF. In DNA form, the CDR3 reads TGCGCCAGCAGCCAAGCCCCGGGACAGTGGAACACTGAAGCTTTCTTT.

This clonotype was counted ten times or more. CDR3 sequence: CASSLAIRVQGLNTGELFF. The CDR3 bases are TGTGCCAGCAGCTTAGCTATACGTGTACAGGGCTTGAACACCGGGGAGCTGTTTTTT. The J gene is TRBJ2-2, the V gene TRBV7-6; the D gene is possibly TRBD1 (6 bases). CDR3 length: 19 residues. V was shortened by 0 bases and J by 1 base, with 18 bases between the two germline ends. CDR1 and CDR2 (germline): SGHVS, FNYEAQ.

Notes on this clonotype: A much larger clone lies a single base off, so this may be a read error. The chain joins TRBV5-4 to TRBJ1-5; TRBD1 agrees at 10 bases. This CDR3 is 15 amino acids long. With V trimmed by 2 bases and J by 3 bases, 2 bases remained unmatched. The V gene's germline CDR1 is SGHNT and CDR2 YYREEE (reference sequence). In DNA form, the CDR3 reads TGTGCCAGCAGCTTCGGGACAGGGGACAATCAGCCCCAGCATTTT. Protein sequence: CASSFGTGDNQPQHF. Filled out from reference TRBV5-4 and TRBJ1-5, the complete variable domain reads ETGVTQSPTHLIKTRGQQVTLRCSSQSGHNTVSWYQQALGQGPQFIFQYYREEENGRGNFPPRFSGLQFPNYSSELNVNALELDDSALYLCASSFGTGDNQPQHFGDGTRLSIL.

The chain employs TRBV29-1 and TRBJ2-7; the D gene is possibly TRBD2 (5 bases). CDR1 is SQVTM, CDR2 ANQGSEA, per germline. Trimming left V 0 bases short and J 0 bases short, with 9 bases between. The CDR3 runs 14 residues. The CDR3 protein is CSVEEAGDSYEQYF. The CDR3 DNA reads as TGCAGCGTTGAAGAGGCCGGGGACTCCTACGAGCAGTACTTC.

The chain links TRBV29-1 to TRBJ2-3; D possibly corresponds to TRBD2 (6 bases). This CDR3 has 15 amino acids. Germline-derived CDR1 and CDR2 are SQVTM and ANQGSEA. Trimming took 3 bases from V and 2 from J, leaving 15 bases between them. The CDR3 sequence is CSVDGSGTFTDTQYF. The CDR3 nucleotides read TGCAGCGTTGACGGATCCGGGACTTTCACAGATACGCAGTATTTT.

The chain joins TRBV27 to TRBJ1-4, with a weak D call TRBD1 (6 bases). This CDR3 region has 15 residues. Looked up from germline, CDR1 is MNHEY and CDR2 is SMNVEV (reference sequence). The germline V and J ends were trimmed by 3 bases and 5 bases, with 13 bases remaining between them. The CDR3: CASSFRGGSNEKLFF. In nucleotides, the CDR3 is TGTGCCAGCAGTTTTAGAGGGGGGAGCAATGAAAAACTGTTTTTT.

J is TRBJ2-7 and V is TRBV5-5, with D possibly matching TRBD1 (7 bases). The germline V gene encodes CDR1 SGHKS and CDR2 YYEKEE (reference sequence). CDR3 size: 15 residues. Trimming cost V 4 bases and J 0 bases, with 14 bases left between them. The CDR3 DNA reads as TGTGCCAGCAGCGGGGGGACAGTTCCCTCCTACGAGCAGTACTTC. Protein sequence: CASSGGTVPSYEQYF.

This clonotype was detected only once. Given a much more abundant clone one base away, this may be a read error. The CDR3 does not close with the conserved phenylalanine or tryptophan, likely indicating a read error. The V and J genes are TRBV7-2 and TRBJ2-2, with 8 bases matching TRBD1. Trimming at V came to 1 base and at J to 4 bases, leaving 5 bases not matched to a gene. Germline V lookup: CDR1 SGHTA, CDR2 FQGNSA. This CDR3 has 16 residues. Written as DNA, the CDR3 is TGTGCCAGCAGCTTAGGATCCACAGGGGGCACCGGGGAGCTGTTTCTT. Its translation: CASSLGSTGGTGELFL.

As regards this clonotype: This clone may be a read error of a much larger clone one base away. The rearrangement links TRBV7-2 to TRBJ2-7, with unresolved D. Germline lookup yields CDR1 SGHTA and CDR2 FQGNSA. This CDR3 is 14 amino acids long. CDR3 DNA: TGTGCCAACAGCGCCTACGGGCCTCCCTACGAGCAGTACGTC. It translates to CANSAYGPPYEQYV.

This sequence joins TRBV12-3 or TRBV12-4 and TRBJ1-1; D is unclear. The CDR3 covers 13 residues. V lost 5 bases and J lost 5, with 12 bases in between. The CDR3 reads CASSTAGGTEAFF. For the CDR3, the DNA is TGTGCCAGCAGTACGGCAGGTGGAACTGAAGCTTTCTTT.

This clonotype was observed a few times. The chain uses TRBV4-1 and TRBJ1-1, with D hard to call. There are 17 residues in the CDR3. V was shortened by 0 bases and J by 0 bases, with 14 bases between the two germline ends. Germline V gene sequence: CDR1 MGHRA, CDR2 YSYEKL. This CDR3 is CASSQDLWFWLNTEAFF. CDR3 in DNA: TGCGCCAGCAGCCAAGATCTCTGGTTTTGGCTGAACACTGAAGCTTTCTTT.

About this clonotype itself: A much bigger clone sits one base away, suggesting this may be a read error. The J gene is TRBJ1-3, the V gene TRBV7-4; D not resolved. The CDR3 loop spans 15 amino acids. From germline, CDR1 is SGHVT and CDR2 SQSDAQ. The CDR3 spells CARSLDSMEGNTIYF. In DNA form, the CDR3 reads TGTGCCAGGAGCTTAGACTCCATGGAAGGAAACACCATATATTTT.

This chain connects TRBV9 to TRBJ2-7, with 7 positions matching TRBD2. Germline V gene lookup returns CDR1 SGDLS and CDR2 YYNGEE. The CDR3 loop spans 14 amino acids. Losses at the gene ends were 4 bases for V and 3 bases for J; bases not matched to a gene: 7. The CDR3 loop reads CASSPGGGNYEQYV. For the CDR3, the DNA is TGTGCCAGCAGCCCCGGGGGAGGGAACTACGAGCAGTACGTC.

This rearrangement joins TRBV12-3 or TRBV12-4 to TRBJ2-3, with 10 bases matching TRBD2. The length of the CDR3 is 18 residues. The V and J ends lost 3 bases and 1 base, in that order; junction bases with no gene match: 10. Written as DNA, the CDR3 is TGTGCCAGCAGTTTTATGGGCAGCGGGGGGGCTGGCACAGATACGCAGTATTTT. Encoded protein: CASSFMGSGGAGTDTQYF.

The V and J genes are TRBV7-8 and TRBJ1-1; D gene ambiguous. Germline CDR1 and CDR2: SGHVS and FQNEAQ. The CDR3 has 12 residues. Trimming took off 8 bases at V and 0 bases at J, with 7 bases between the two ends. CDR3 nucleotides: TGTGCCAGCCTTACCTTGAACACTGAAGCTTTCTTT. Amino acid sequence: CASLTLNTEAFF.

In its sample, this clonotype was seen a few times. The rearrangement links TRBV19 to TRBJ1-1; 7 positions agree with TRBD1. Germline assignment: CDR1 LNHDA and CDR2 SQIVND (reference sequence). The V and J ends lost 10 bases and 5 bases, in that order; junction bases with no gene match: 16. This CDR3 spans 15 amino acids. CDR3 residues: CATTQEGQRGTEAFF. The CDR3 DNA is TGTGCCACCACCCAGGAGGGACAGAGGGGGACTGAAGCTTTCTTT.

V gene TRBV29-1 combines with J gene TRBJ1-1; perhaps TRBD1 as D (5 bases). Trimming shortened V by 4 bases and J by 7 bases, and 13 bases separated the two germline ends. CDR1 is SQVTM and CDR2 is ANQGSEA in the germline V gene. This CDR3 is 12 amino acids long. This chain's CDR3 is CSVVLWGLEAFF. CDR3 in DNA: TGCAGCGTTGTGTTGTGGGGCCTTGAAGCTTTCTTT.